This paragraph reports one TCR beta chain. The antigen remains undetermined. Profiled with immunoSEQ multiplex PCR; TCRdb holds only in-frame clones, not every one. This repertoire shows 80,000 to 100,000 clones, roughly nine tenths found once; its top ten account for more than 0.8%. This entry comes from a study of OX40 agonist ivuxolimab in advanced cancers. Any history of autoimmune disease or systemic immunosuppression disqualified patients. Findings and limits, study-wide: Dosing at 0.1 to 3.0 mg/kg was accompanied by clonal expansion of CD4+ and CD8+ blood T cells by week 6. Expanded peripheral T-cell antigen specificity went undetermined.

The germline V gene has CDR1 SNHLY and CDR2 FYNNEI. The CDR3 extends over 11 amino acids. Trimming cost V 6 bases and J 3 bases, with 3 bases left between them. The chain uses TRBV2 and TRBJ2-1; no firm D call. The origin of this receptor is an adult with an advanced solid tumor such as melanoma, head and neck, liver or kidney cancer. The source was CD4+ or CD8+ T cells sorted from blood, collected in a trial of the OX40 agonist ivuxolimab. The CDR3 nucleotides are TGTGCCAGCAGGTACTACAATGAGCAGTTCTTC. It translates to CASRYYNEQFF.